This record looks at one TCR beta chain sequence and its context. Sequencing was performed with immunoSEQ multiplex PCR; in TCRdb, only in-frame clones are kept and a portion is missing. Of about 55,000 clones listed, roughly 94% were seen once; the top ten hold around 2.5%. These data originate in a study of T cell changes during pregnancy in multiple sclerosis. From germline, CDR1 is SGHTS and CDR2 YDEGEE. V was shortened by 4 bases and J by 4 bases, with 5 bases between the two germline ends. The CDR3 sequence is 11 residues long. This sequence joins TRBV5-8 and TRBJ1-2; D unresolved. The TCR comes from a female donor with multiple sclerosis, enrolled in a pregnancy study. The sample consisted of CD8+ T cells from peripheral blood mononuclear cells, taken after pregnancy. This chain's CDR3 is CASSLSYGYTF. As DNA, the CDR3 is TGTGCCAGCAGCCTCTCCTATGGCTACACCTTC.